This TCR beta chain was recovered during a study of cytomegalovirus exposure and HLA in healthy donors. Of note for this clone: Antigen unknown.

Notes on the study in general: TCR sequences were mostly rare, though some public TCRs occurred in many donors.

The CDR3 has 14 amino acids. Germline lookup yields CDR1 SGDLS and CDR2 YYNGEE. Between the trimmed V and J ends, which lost 3 bases and 6 bases, there was a span of 16 bases. Measured with immunoSEQ multiplex PCR; TCRdb has only the in-frame clones, and not every one. The table has roughly 330,000 clones, 87% seen once. Sequenced material: PBMCs. This receptor was obtained from a woman aged 30 to 39 in good health and CMV-seropositive. This chain uses TRBV9 with TRBJ2-7; D might be TRBD1 or TRBD2, each matching 6 bases. CDR3 DNA: TGTGCCAGCAGCGGGGGGGAGCCAGGGGCCGAGCAGTACTTC. Its translation is CASSGGEPGAEQYF.